Detailed here is one T cell receptor beta chain. As yet, its antigen is unknown. This CDR3 has 13 residues. V dropped 3 bases and J dropped 5 bases, with 10 bases sitting between them. The germline V gene encodes CDR1 MNHNY and CDR2 SVGAGI (reference sequence). With 60 Vbeta and 13 Jbeta primers, the PCR was carried out. Only in-frame clones appear in the TCRdb table, and some are missing; sequencing was by immunoSEQ multiplex PCR. This table has under 250,000 clones, about 72% appearing once. The data derive from a study of cytomegalovirus exposure and HLA in healthy donors. Study-wide results and caveats: In a later analysis, TCR association rates varied by HLA locus: DRB1 most, HLA-C fewest.

This TCR came from a male donor in good health and CMV-seronegative. V and J are TRBV6-6 and TRBJ1-2, with a tentative D call TRBD1 (5 bases). What was sequenced was PBMCs. CDR3 protein: CASSYEAGYGYTF. Written as DNA, the CDR3 is TGTGCCAGCAGTTATGAGGCAGGGTATGGCTACACCTTC.